This passage covers 18 T cell receptor beta chains from one sample sequenced in a study of T cells after yellow fever vaccination. MiXCR, run by TCRdb on the 5' RACE reads, gives a single entry per CDR3 protein. In the table there are roughly 190,000 distinct CDR3 sequences, approximately 10% of which are singletons. Material: CD8+ T cells sorted from PBMCs, obtained 15 days after the yellow fever booster vaccination. Receptors originate from a man in his late teens or twenties who received the YFV17D yellow fever vaccine.

The chain joins TRBV4-2 to TRBJ1-2, with no clear D. The germline gives CDR1 LGHNA, CDR2 YNFKEQ. Trimming removed 4 bases at V and 0 bases at J, with 21 bases between. The CDR3 loop spans 18 amino acids. The CDR3 sequence: CASSPLALGEGPNYGYTF. CDR3 nucleotides: TGTGCCAGCAGCCCCCTGGCGTTAGGCGAGGGCCCTAACTATGGCTACACCTTC.

The CDR3 nucleotides read TGTGCCAGCACTCCCCCGGGGTTGGAGTTAGATACGCAGTATTTT. This gives the protein CASTPPGLELDTQYF. The chain joins TRBV6-6 to TRBJ2-3, with D possibly matching TRBD2 (5 bases). The V gene lost 7 bases and the J gene lost 5 bases, with 19 bases spanning the gap. The V gene's germline CDR1 is MNHNY and CDR2 SVGAGI (reference sequence). There are 15 residues in the CDR3.

The sample holds a few counts of this clonotype. V and J are TRBV4-3 and TRBJ1-5; perhaps TRBD1 as D (5 bases). The CDR3 totals 18 residues. Germline loops: CDR1 LGHNA, CDR2 YSLEER. V lost 0 bases and J 0 bases, leaving 15 bases between the germline ends. The CDR3 nucleotides read TGCGCCAGCAGCCAAGATCCTTCTAGGGGAGATAGCAATCAGCCCCAGCATTTT. This sequence encodes CASSQDPSRGDSNQPQHF.

This chain joins TRBV7-8 and TRBJ1-1; TRBD1 matches at 9 bases. Losses at the gene ends were 5 bases for V and 0 bases for J; bases not matched to a gene: 4. CDR1 SGHVS and CDR2 FQNEAQ come from the germline V gene. The CDR3 is 15 amino acids. The CDR3 DNA sequence: TGTGCCAGCAGCGGATGGACAGGGGTGAACACTGAAGCTTTCTTT. Protein product: CASSGWTGVNTEAFF.

There are a few counts of this clonotype. The J gene is TRBJ2-1, the V gene TRBV11-2; D tentatively reads TRBD1 or TRBD2 (5 bases each). Looked up from germline, CDR1 is SGHAT and CDR2 is FQNNGV. The CDR3 totals 15 residues. The V end lost 0 bases, the J end lost 13 bases, and 19 bases lay between the germline ends. The CDR3 protein is CASSLDPSGAPRQFF. CDR3 nucleotides: TGTGCCAGCAGCTTAGATCCTTCCGGGGCTCCTCGCCAGTTCTTC.

The chain is built from TRBV11-2 and TRBJ2-1, with 10 positions matching TRBD2. J was trimmed by 10 bases and V by 5 bases; bases with no gene match: 11. The CDR3 contains 15 residues. Per the germline V gene, CDR1 is SGHAT and CDR2 is FQNNGV. CDR3 bases: TGTGCCAGCAGCGCAGGGAGCGGGGGGGCGGAGGAGCAGTTCTTC. Its translation is CASSAGSGGAEEQFF.

This clonotype occurred many times. V and J are TRBV5-1 and TRBJ2-6; no firm D call. This CDR3 has 16 residues. The ends were cut back, 4 bases at V and 0 bases at J, with 11 bases in the middle. CDR1 is SGHRS and CDR2 is YFSETQ in the germline V gene. CDR3 protein: CASSPEGSSGANVLTF. CDR3 nucleotides: TGCGCCAGCAGCCCTGAAGGCAGCTCTGGGGCCAACGTCCTGACTTTC.

This clonotype was detected only a few times. The chain uses TRBV27 and TRBJ2-3; 9 nucleotides align to TRBD2. Germline V gene lookup returns CDR1 MNHEY and CDR2 SMNVEV (reference sequence). J was trimmed by 0 bases and V by 4 bases; bases with no gene match: 8. The CDR3 sequence is 17 residues long. In nucleotides, the CDR3 is TGTGCCAGCAGTTCTCCCCAGCGGGGGGCGAGCACAGATACGCAGTATTTT. Translating gives CASSSPQRGASTDTQYF.

CDR3 DNA sequence: TGCGCCAGCAGCTTGGGGGACAACACTGAAGCTTTCTTT. Translating gives CASSLGDNTEAFF. The chain recombines TRBV5-1 with TRBJ1-1, with a tentative D call TRBD1 (5 bases). The V gene lost 0 bases and the J gene lost 2 bases, with 5 bases spanning the gap. The V gene's germline CDR1 is SGHRS and CDR2 YFSETQ. CDR3 length equals 13 residues. Full variable domain (missing parts from reference TRBV5-1 and TRBJ1-1): KAGVTQTPRYLIKTRGQQVTLSCSPISGHRSVSWYQQTPGQGLQFLFEYFSETQRNKGNFPGRFSGRQFSNSRSEMNVSTLELGDSALYLCASSLGDNTEAFFGQGTRLTVV.

This clonotype appeared a few times. The chain is built from TRBV6-4 and TRBJ2-2; D is undetermined. This CDR3 comprises 13 residues. V was pared by 2 bases and J by 3 bases, with 4 bases between. Germline V CDR1 and CDR2: MRHNA, SNTAGT. The CDR3 DNA follows: TGTGCCAGCAGTGACGGATACACCGGGGAGCTGTTTTTT. It codes for CASSDGYTGELFF.

In this sample, this clonotype turned up a few times. The chain joins TRBV7-9 to TRBJ2-3, with D perhaps assigned TRBD1 or TRBD2 (5 bases each). CDR1 SEHNR and CDR2 FQNEAQ come from the germline V gene (reference sequence). The V end lost 1 base, the J end lost 0 bases, and 5 bases lay between the germline ends. CDR3 length equals 14 residues. This CDR3 is CASSLGDSTDTQYF. As DNA, the CDR3 is TGTGCCAGCAGCTTAGGGGACAGCACAGATACGCAGTATTTT.

The chain couples TRBV6-5 to TRBJ2-7; no clear D gene. The V end was cut by 6 bases, the J end by 2 bases, with 8 bases between. The CDR3 length is 12 residues. The germline CDR1 and CDR2 sequences are MNHEY and SVGAGI. The CDR3 here is CASRAPPYEQYF. The CDR3 bases are TGTGCCAGCAGGGCGCCGCCCTACGAGCAGTACTTC.

Only a few counts were recorded for this clonotype. The V gene is TRBV6-5, the J gene TRBJ2-2, with 7 bases that match TRBD2. This CDR3 region has 16 residues. Germline V gene sequence: CDR1 MNHEY, CDR2 SVGAGI. J lost 4 bases, V lost 2 bases, and 7 bases had no gene match. The CDR3 region has the DNA TGTGCCAGCAGTTACGCGGTCGGGGGGTCCACCGGGGAGCTGTTTTTT. This sequence encodes CASSYAVGGSTGELFF.

The DNA for the CDR3 is TGTGCCAGTAGTATAGGATTACCCTACGAGCAGTACTTC. This gives the protein CASSIGLPYEQYF. The chain combines TRBV19 with TRBJ2-7; D ambiguous. There are 13 residues in the CDR3. Deletions cut 1 base from V and 2 bases from J, with 6 bases between. Germline CDR1 LNHDA, CDR2 SQIVND (reference sequence).

This clonotype was recorded a few times. The rearrangement joins TRBV5-1 to TRBJ2-2, with D perhaps TRBD2 (5 bases). With 2 bases removed from V and 3 bases from J, the gap between germline ends came to 11 bases. This CDR3 contains 15 residues. The germline CDR1 and CDR2 sequences are SGHRS and YFSETQ. Written as DNA, the CDR3 is TGCGCCAGCAGCTTTCCCGGGGAGCACACCGGGGAGCTGTTTTTT. It codes for CASSFPGEHTGELFF.

This clonotype was counted only a few times. The chain is built from TRBV12-3 or TRBV12-4 and TRBJ1-1; D not resolved. The CDR3 has 14 amino acids. The V end was cut by 1 base, the J end by 4 bases, with 10 bases between. This chain's CDR3 is CASSLESFATEAFF. The CDR3 DNA follows: TGTGCCAGCAGTTTAGAGTCCTTTGCCACTGAAGCTTTCTTT.

This clonotype has more than one count but fewer than ten. The chain joins TRBV27 to TRBJ2-5, with 8 nucleotides matching TRBD2. The CDR3 loop spans 13 amino acids. The germline CDR1 and CDR2 sequences are MNHEY and SMNVEV (reference sequence). Trimming removed 7 bases from V and 5 bases from J; junction bases left unmatched: 6. CDR3 DNA: TGTGCCAGCACCCTCCGGGGGGGGGAGACCCAGTACTTC. It codes for CASTLRGGETQYF.

The chain has TRBV7-6 and TRBJ2-3; TRBD2 aligns across 10 bases. Trimming took 5 bases from V and 4 from J; bases not matched to a gene: 24. CDR3 length: 21 residues. Per germline, CDR1 SGHVS and CDR2 FNYEAQ. In nucleotides, the CDR3 is TGTGCCAGCAGCGTCAGCACGCGGACTAGCGGAGGAAGGGGCAGTGCAGATACGCAGTATTTT. Translated, it gives CASSVSTRTSGGRGSADTQYF.